This is a list of T cell receptor beta chains from one sample in a study of blood T cell repertoires in COVID-19. Data came from immunoSEQ multiplex PCR; TCRdb stores just in-frame clones and leaves some out. The sample has hundreds of thousands of clones; over 80% are singletons. Sequenced: peripheral blood. The receptors shown here come from a woman in her twenties or thirties with COVID-19, enrolled during active disease. Each CDR3 is given with its conserved first and last residue. The D gene is left open where the match is weak. Not all rows give a size; the values are once, few, many and, for expanded clones, a class.

>TRBJ2-5|TRBV6-5|.|TRBD1
CASSNLQGAHETQYF
TGTGCCAGCAGTAATCTACAGGGGGCCCACGAGACCCAGTACTTC
>TRBJ2-7|TRBV11-3|.|.
CASSRGRDSSEQYF
TGTGCCAGCAGCCGAGGTCGGGACTCCTCCGAGCAGTACTTC
>TRBJ1-1|TRBV5-4|.|TRBD1
CASSEGTGVNTEAFF
TGTGCCAGCAGCGAAGGGACAGGAGTGAACACTGAAGCTTTCTTT
>TRBJ2-6|TRBV5-1|.|TRBD2
CAPRLGGVSNPSGANVLTF
TGCGCCCCCCGCCTGGGGGGGGTTTCGAACCCTTCTGGGGCCAACGTCCTGACTTTC
>TRBJ2-5|TRBV10-3|.|TRBD2
CAIKGTTQETQYF
TGTGCCATCAAAGGGACTACACAAGAGACCCAGTACTTC
>TRBJ2-3|TRBV7-3|.|TRBD2
CASSSGLAGGTDTQYF
TGTGCCAGCAGCTCCGGACTAGCGGGGGGAACAGATACGCAGTATTTT
>TRBJ1-5|TRBV6-2/TRBV6-3|.|.
CASSYLISNQPQHF
TGTGCCAGCAGTTATCTAATTAGCAATCAGCCCCAGCATTTT
>TRBJ1-6|TRBV7-9|.|.
CAENRRGHSYNSPLHF
TGTGCCGAGAATCGTCGGGGACACTCCTATAATTCACCCCTCCACTTT
>TRBJ1-2|TRBV28|.|.
CASSLGSTYGYTF
TGTGCCAGCAGTTTGGGCAGTACCTATGGCTACACCTTC
>TRBJ2-5|TRBV7-8|.|.
CASSPKPGTQYF
TGTGCCAGCAGCCCTAAACCAGGAACCCAGTACTTC
>TRBJ2-5|TRBV29-1|.|TRBD2
CSVTNGGSQETQYF
TGCAGCGTTACTAACGGGGGGTCCCAAGAGACCCAGTACTTC
>TRBJ2-1|TRBV7-3|few|.
CASSLQGYNEQFF
TGTGCCAGCAGCTTACAGGGATACAATGAGCAGTTCTTC
>TRBJ2-1|TRBV3-1/TRBV3-2|.|TRBD2
CASTMREGSYNEQFF
TGTGCCAGCACGATGCGGGAGGGCTCCTACAATGAGCAGTTCTTC
>TRBJ2-7|TRBV21-1|.|.
CASSTHRVATYEQYF
TGTGCCAGCAGCACACACAGGGTCGCTACCTACGAGCAGTACTTC
>TRBJ2-3|TRBV10-3|.|TRBD2
CAISDPAGGTTRTDTQYF
TGTGCCATCAGTGATCCGGCGGGGGGGACTACTCGCACAGATACGCAGTATTTT
>TRBJ2-7|TRBV4-1|.|.
CASSQEGAYSYEQYF
TGCGCCAGCAGCCAAGAGGGGGCCTACTCCTACGAGCAGTACTTC
>TRBJ2-7|TRBV9|.|TRBD2
CASSGVAGVGEQYF
TGTGCCAGCAGCGGGGTAGCGGGAGTCGGAGAGCAGTACTTC
>TRBJ2-7|TRBV7-2|.|.
CASSLASGAYEQYF
TGTGCCAGCAGCTTAGCCTCAGGGGCATACGAGCAGTACTTC
>TRBJ2-7|TRBV7-9|.|TRBD1
CASSPWTGSTYEQYF
TGTGCCAGCAGCCCGTGGACAGGCAGCACCTACGAGCAGTACTTC
>TRBJ2-7|TRBV11-1|.|.
CASSRTANYEQYF
TGTGCCAGCAGCCGGACAGCAAACTACGAGCAGTACTTC
>TRBJ2-7|TRBV19|.|.
CASSRENYEQYF
TGTGCCAGTAGTAGGGAGAACTACGAGCAGTACTTC
>TRBJ1-2|TRBV13|.|.
CASSLDGQLYYTF
TGTGCCAGCAGCTTAGACGGACAGCTCTACTACACCTTC
>TRBJ2-7|TRBV6-6|.|.
CASSQDRPSYEQYF
TGTGCCAGCAGCCAAGACAGACCTTCCTACGAGCAGTACTTC
>TRBJ1-2|TRBV28|.|.
CASTAPGGYYGYTF
TGTGCCAGCACCGCGCCTGGGGGCTACTATGGCTACACCTTC
>TRBJ1-1|TRBV11-2|many|.
CASSLDVAGDTEAFF
TGTGCCAGCAGCTTAGATGTCGCGGGAGACACTGAAGCTTTCTTT
>TRBJ1-5|TRBV5-1|once|TRBD1
CASSSTGEDQPQHF
TGCGCCAGCAGCTCGACAGGGGAGGACCAGCCCCAGCATTTT
>TRBJ1-4|TRBV14|.|.
CASSQDRGATVPEELFF
TGTGCCAGCAGCCAAGATCGGGGGGCTACAGTGCCCGAAGAACTGTTTTTT
>TRBJ2-2|TRBV7-6|.|TRBD2
CASSNTPLTAGHPNTGELFF
TGTGCCAGCAGCAACACCCCCCTGACAGCGGGGCACCCGAACACCGGGGAGCTGTTTTTT
>TRBJ2-5|TRBV14|.|.
CASSLTTGSGQTQYF
TGTGCCAGCAGCCTTACCACCGGGAGCGGGCAGACCCAGTACTTC
>TRBJ2-5|TRBV7-2|.|TRBD1
CASSRPLGQGEETQYF
TGTGCCAGCAGCCGCCCGCTGGGACAGGGAGAGGAGACCCAGTACTTC
>TRBJ1-1|TRBV5-1|.|.
CASSLNPPGLNTEAFF
TGCGCCAGCAGCCTAAATCCCCCGGGATTGAACACTGAAGCTTTCTTT
>TRBJ1-6|TRBV5-1|.|.
CASSYRNSPLHF
TGCGCCAGCAGCTACAGGAACTCACCCCTCCACTTT
>TRBJ2-5|TRBV6-5|.|.
CASSYSNGPIEETQYF
TGTGCCAGCAGTTACTCGAATGGTCCTATTGAAGAGACCCAGTACTTC
>TRBJ2-1|TRBV4-3|.|TRBD2
CASSQAPSGKNNEQFF
TGCGCCAGCAGCCAAGCTCCTAGCGGGAAGAACAATGAGCAGTTCTTC
>TRBJ2-3|TRBV5-1|once|TRBD2
CASSLGASGGGDTQYF
TGCGCCAGCAGCTTGGGAGCTAGCGGGGGTGGAGATACGCAGTATTTT
>TRBJ1-2|TRBV28|few|.
CASVGGYYGYTF
TGTGCCAGCGTTGGCGGGTACTATGGCTACACCTTC
>TRBJ1-1|TRBV7-3|.|TRBD1
CASSLRPGQGLSEAFF
TGTGCCAGCAGCCTAAGACCGGGACAGGGACTGTCTGAAGCTTTCTTT
>TRBJ2-5|TRBV2|.|.
CASSDYLGETQYF
TGTGCCAGCAGTGACTATTTGGGCGAGACCCAGTACTTC